Presented here are 27 T cell receptor beta chains from one specimen sequenced in a study of CD8 T cells in ankylosing spondylitis. Using its own MiXCR run on the 5' RACE reads, TCRdb lists one record per CDR3 protein. The table has about 300,000 distinct CDR3 sequences, 11% seen once. Sample: blood, either unsorted or a sorted T cell fraction (not recorded which). The receptors were gathered from a female donor with ankylosing spondylitis or in good health (not recorded which).

This clonotype occurred many times. This chain connects TRBV28 to TRBJ2-1; 12 bases are shared with TRBD2. This CDR3 comprises 15 residues. Germline loops: CDR1 MDHEN, CDR2 SYDVKM. With 6 bases clipped from V and 4 bases from J, the junction kept 4 bases outside the gene matches. CDR3 bases: TGTGCCAGCAGCACACTAGCGGGAGGTTACAATGAGCAGTTCTTC. It is translated as CASSTLAGGYNEQFF.

The rearrangement uses TRBV20-1 and TRBJ2-7, with 11 bases identical to TRBD2. The CDR3 is 16 residues long. Looked up from germline, CDR1 is DFQATT and CDR2 is SNEGSKA (reference sequence). V trimming: 1 base; J trimming: 5 bases; junction bases outside the gene matches: 10. CDR3 DNA sequence: TGCAGTGCTAGAGCCCCCCTAGCGGGAGGAAGCCACGAGCAGTACTTC. This encodes CSARAPLAGGSHEQYF.

This clonotype was picked up a small number of times. The chain combines TRBV27 with TRBJ2-7, with D unclear. The CDR3 is 13 residues long. Between the trimmed V and J ends, which lost 2 bases and 5 bases, there was a span of 10 bases. CDR1 and CDR2 (germline): MNHEY, SMNVEV (reference sequence). The CDR3 protein is CASSLTPLNEQYF. In DNA form, the CDR3 reads TGTGCCAGCAGTTTAACCCCGTTAAACGAGCAGTACTTC.

This clonotype was seen at least ten times. CDR3 sequence reads: CASSTGTQQETQYF. The CDR3 nucleotides read TGTGCCAGTAGTACCGGGACCCAACAAGAGACCCAGTACTTC. This chain joins TRBV19 and TRBJ2-5; the D gene could be TRBD1 or TRBD2 (5 bases each). There are 14 residues in the CDR3. V was clipped by 4 bases and J by 2 bases, with 11 bases between them. CDR1 is LNHDA and CDR2 is SQIVND in the germline V gene (reference sequence).

The table lists this clonotype with a few counts. V usage is TRBV20-1 and J usage is TRBJ2-7; no reliable D call. V was clipped by 3 bases and J by 0 bases, with 18 bases between them. Germline V CDR1 and CDR2: DFQATT, SNEGSKA (reference sequence). The CDR3 runs to 16 residues. DNA for the CDR3: TGCAGTGCTAGGCATATCTTGGGCCTACGCTCCTACGAGCAGTACTTC. It encodes CSARHILGLRSYEQYF.

This clonotype was counted a few times. The V and J genes are TRBV6-5 and TRBJ2-3; 7 bases align to TRBD2. The V gene's germline CDR1 is MNHEY and CDR2 SVGAGI. The CDR3 contains 16 residues. V dropped 3 bases and J dropped 3; count of bases not matched to a gene: 9. As DNA, the CDR3 is TGTGCCAGCAGTTATGACCGGGAGGAGGGTACAGATACGCAGTATTTT. Its protein product is CASSYDREEGTDTQYF.

The sample holds many counts of this clonotype. The V gene is TRBV24-1, the J gene TRBJ2-2; 7 bases map to TRBD1. V was pared by 3 bases and J by 5 bases, with 2 bases of the junction left unmatched. CDR1 is KGHDR, CDR2 SFDVKD, per germline. This CDR3 comprises 14 residues. CDR3 in DNA: TGTGCCACCAGTGATACAGGGGTAACCGGGGAGCTGTTTTTT. Translating it yields CATSDTGVTGELFF.

This clonotype was seen a handful of times. This chain uses TRBV5-1 with TRBJ2-1; D possibly matches TRBD1 or TRBD2 (5 bases each). V was clipped by 3 bases and J by 8 bases, with 18 bases between them. CDR1 SGHRS and CDR2 YFSETQ come from the germline V gene. CDR3 size: 15 residues. The chain's CDR3 is CASSSTRGPGDEQFF. CDR3 nucleotide sequence: TGCGCCAGCAGCTCCACTAGGGGCCCAGGCGATGAGCAGTTCTTC.

V usage is TRBV13 and J usage is TRBJ2-3, with D perhaps TRBD2 (5 bases). Germline V lookup: CDR1 PRHDT, CDR2 FYEKMQ (reference sequence). The CDR3 length is 15 residues. The V end was cut by 5 bases, the J end by 1 base, with 13 bases between. The CDR3 bases are TGTGCCAGCAGCCCCCGGTGGCGGGGCACAGATACGCAGTATTTT. It yields the protein CASSPRWRGTDTQYF.

This clonotype has ten or more counts. V and J are TRBV11-2 and TRBJ2-1; 8 positions match TRBD2. Germline assignment: CDR1 SGHAT and CDR2 FQNNGV. Germline trimming cut 5 bases from V and 6 bases from J; bases unmatched to any gene: 12. This CDR3 has 16 residues. The CDR3 nucleotides are TGTGCCAGCAGCATAGGGGTAGCGGGATTGGGCAATGAGCAGTTCTTC. This sequence encodes CASSIGVAGLGNEQFF.

This chain uses TRBV19 with TRBJ2-2, with D hard to call. V was cut by 1 base and J by 5 bases, with 8 bases left in between. The CDR3 totals 14 residues. The V gene's germline CDR1 is LNHDA and CDR2 SQIVND (reference sequence). The CDR3 spells CASSIGGRTGELFF. As DNA, the CDR3 is TGTGCCAGTAGTATAGGGGGTAGGACCGGGGAGCTGTTTTTT.

This clonotype was seen more than once but under ten times. The chain joins TRBV7-3 to TRBJ2-3, with no clear D. Trimming pared 1 base from V and 6 bases from J, leaving 8 bases between. In germline, CDR1 is SGHTA, CDR2 FQGTGA. There are 13 residues in the CDR3. The CDR3 spells CASSLRRLDTQYF. In nucleotides, the CDR3 is TGTGCCAGCAGCTTAAGAAGGCTTGATACGCAGTATTTT.

This clonotype was observed at least ten times. The chain employs TRBV6-1 and TRBJ1-5; D is perhaps TRBD1 (6 bases). This CDR3 contains 14 residues. V was cut by 7 bases and J by 5 bases, with 15 bases left in between. The germline V gene has CDR1 MNHNS and CDR2 SASEGT. CDR3 protein: CASTEAGEHQPQHF. The CDR3 region has the DNA TGTGCCAGCACCGAGGCAGGGGAACATCAGCCCCAGCATTTT.

The rearrangement links TRBV7-2 to TRBJ2-7, with D perhaps given as TRBD1 or TRBD2 (5 bases each). Trimming left V 4 bases short and J 3 bases short, with 13 bases between. CDR3 length equals 14 residues. Germline V CDR1 and CDR2: SGHTA, FQGNSA. The CDR3 spells CASSSRRGDYEQYF. The DNA of the CDR3 is TGTGCCAGCAGCTCCAGAAGAGGGGACTACGAGCAGTACTTC.

A few counts support this clonotype. This chain joins TRBV21-1 and TRBJ2-1. TRBV21-1 corresponds to a pseudogene. The CDR3 spans 17 residues. The CDR3 loop is CASSKVPTPSSYNEQFF. The CDR3 nucleotides are TGTGCCAGCAGCAAAGTTCCGACTCCGAGCTCCTACAATGAGCAGTTCTTC.

Many counts were recorded for this clonotype. This rearrangement joins TRBV3-1 to TRBJ2-5; a weak D match, TRBD2 (7 bases). CDR1 LGHDT and CDR2 YNNKEL come from the germline V gene (reference sequence). The V and J ends lost 1 base and 3 bases respectively, with 15 bases between them. The CDR3 is 16 residues long. The CDR3 nucleotides are TGTGCCAGCAGCCAAGCTGGCGGGGGCCGGAAAGAGACCCAGTACTTC. Residues: CASSQAGGGRKETQYF.

This clonotype was found many times. The DNA for the CDR3 is TGCAGTGCTTGGACGACAGGGAGATCGGATACGCAGTATTTT. Its protein product is CSAWTTGRSDTQYF. The chain joins TRBV20-1 to TRBJ2-3; 7 bases align to TRBD1. The trim removed 5 bases at V and 6 bases at J, leaving 11 bases unmatched. CDR3 length equals 14 residues. CDR1 and CDR2 from the germline V gene are DFQATT and SNEGSKA (reference sequence).

This clonotype was picked up many times. The chain uses TRBV11-2 and TRBJ1-6; 11 nucleotides agree with TRBD1. In germline, CDR1 is SGHAT, CDR2 FQNNGV. This CDR3 is built from 21 residues. V lost 10 bases, J lost 9 bases, and 29 bases stayed unmatched. The CDR3 coding sequence is TGTGCCACCTCACCGGACAGGGGGCGAAAAGGGGCTGGCAGTCAGGGTTCACCCCTCCACTTT. Translating it yields CATSPDRGRKGAGSQGSPLHF. The variable domain in full, with the rest retrieved from reference TRBV11-2 and TRBJ1-6, is EAGVAQSPRYKIIEKRQSVAFWCNPISGHATLYWYQQILGQGPKLLIQFQNNGVVDDSQLPKDRFSAERLKGVDSTLKIQPAKLEDSAVYLCATSPDRGRKGAGSQGSPLHFGNGTRLTVT.

This clonotype was counted many times. The genes are TRBV20-1 and TRBJ2-3; D may be TRBD2 (7 bases). This CDR3 spans 13 amino acids. Germline CDR1 DFQATT, CDR2 SNEGSKA (reference sequence). Trimming left V 4 bases short and J 2 bases short, with 10 bases between. CDR3 residues: CSAKGGSTDTQYF. The CDR3 coding sequence is TGCAGTGCTAAGGGGGGGTCCACAGATACGCAGTATTTT.

This clonotype was seen at least ten times. The rearrangement uses TRBV27 and TRBJ2-7; 10 bases are a match to TRBD1. CDR3 length: 12 amino acids. J was trimmed by 6 bases and V by 8 bases; bases with no gene match: 4. Germline CDR1 is MNHEY and CDR2 is SMNVEV (reference sequence). This CDR3 is CASHRDRGEQYF. The CDR3 region has the DNA TGTGCCAGCCACCGGGACAGGGGCGAGCAGTACTTC.

This clonotype was recorded at least ten times. The rearrangement links TRBV5-1 to TRBJ2-2; D is possibly TRBD1 (5 bases). V gave up 0 bases and J gave up 3 bases, with 15 bases separating them. The CDR3 is 17 residues long. Germline-derived CDR1 and CDR2 are SGHRS and YFSETQ. Here the CDR3 DNA reads TGCGCCAGCAGCTTGGAATTGACAGTCTTAGACACCGGGGAGCTGTTTTTT. The encoded protein is CASSLELTVLDTGELFF.

This clonotype was seen many times. The chain links TRBV9 to TRBJ1-3; D is uncertain. CDR1 SGDLS and CDR2 YYNGEE come from the germline V gene. The CDR3 is 12 amino acids. The V end lost 3 bases, the J end lost 1 base, and 2 bases lay between the germline ends. The CDR3 loop is CASSGSGNTIYF. As DNA, the CDR3 is TGTGCCAGCAGCGGTTCTGGAAACACCATATATTTT.

This clonotype was recorded at least ten times. The CDR3 region is CSATFGARHYEQYF. The CDR3 coding sequence is TGCAGTGCTACCTTCGGTGCTAGGCACTACGAGCAGTACTTC. V gene TRBV20-1 combines with J gene TRBJ2-7; D not resolved. Looked up from germline, CDR1 is DFQATT and CDR2 is SNEGSKA (reference sequence). The V and J ends lost 4 bases and 3 bases respectively, with 16 bases between them. There are 14 residues in the CDR3.

This clonotype has only a few counts. The V call is TRBV11-2, the J call TRBJ2-4; perhaps D is TRBD1 or TRBD2 (5 bases each). Germline V gene data show CDR1 as SGHAT and CDR2 as FQNNGV. This CDR3 has 12 amino acids. V was trimmed by 11 bases and J by 6 bases, leaving 14 bases between them. This chain's CDR3 is CARRDPPNIQYF. As DNA, the CDR3 is TGTGCCCGCCGGGACCCCCCAAACATTCAGTACTTC.

At least ten counts were recorded for this clonotype. The chain uses TRBV5-1 and TRBJ2-2; the D gene is possibly TRBD1 (5 bases). Per the germline V gene, CDR1 is SGHRS and CDR2 is YFSETQ. The CDR3 runs 14 residues. V lost 4 bases to trimming and J lost 5 bases, with 12 bases between them. CDR3 DNA: TGCGCCAGCAGCGCCAGGGTAGGGACCGGGGAGCTGTTTTTT. It yields the protein CASSARVGTGELFF.

This clonotype was seen repeatedly, ten times or more. The J gene is TRBJ1-6, the V gene TRBV12-3 or TRBV12-4; tentative D call: TRBD1 (6 bases). V lost 3 bases to trimming and J lost 6 bases, with 12 bases between them. The CDR3 runs 15 residues. The CDR3 spells CASSFDRTPNSPLHF. CDR3 nucleotides: TGTGCCAGCAGTTTCGACAGGACGCCTAATTCACCCCTCCACTTT.

This clonotype was found a few times. This sequence joins TRBV4-2 and TRBJ2-1, with a weak D call TRBD2 (5 bases). The CDR3 covers 17 residues. Trimming left V 0 bases short and J 12 bases short, with 24 bases between. Germline CDR1 is LGHNA and CDR2 is YNFKEQ. The CDR3 sequence: CASSQDFEGGIRGGQFF. DNA for the CDR3: TGTGCCAGCAGCCAAGATTTCGAGGGCGGAATTCGCGGAGGGCAGTTCTTC.